Listed below are T cell receptor beta chains from one sample, sequenced in a study of cytomegalovirus exposure and HLA in healthy donors. Profiled with immunoSEQ multiplex PCR; TCRdb holds only in-frame clones, not every one. The top ten clones hold 6.9% of a sample with roughly 80,000 clones, roughly two thirds of them seen once. Sequencing was carried out using PBMCs. These receptors came from a woman between 45 and 65 years old in good health and CMV-seropositive. Both conserved end residues are part of each CDR3. Each record gives: D gene, V gene, CDR3 length, clone size, J gene, CDR3 protein, CDR3 DNA. The D gene is left open where the match is weak. Clone size appears in some rows only: once, few, many, or a class for an expanded clone.

.	TRBV29-1	12	.	TRBJ2-5	CSVARYQETQYF	TGCAGCGTTGCCAGGTACCAAGAGACCCAGTACTTC
.	TRBV5-1	13	.	TRBJ2-5	CASSLQGVETQYF	TGCGCCAGCAGCTTGCAAGGGGTCGAGACCCAGTACTTC
TRBD2	TRBV4-2	18	.	TRBJ2-1	CASSLDLSGVGVQNEQFF	TGTGCCAGCAGCCTGGACCTTAGCGGGGTAGGGGTTCAGAATGAGCAGTTCTTC
.	TRBV7-9	15	.	TRBJ1-4	CASSLNLGAGEKLFF	TGTGCCAGCAGCTTAAATCTCGGGGCGGGGGAAAAACTGTTTTTT
.	TRBV20-1	11	.	TRBJ1-6	CSAQAGDFPIF	TGCAGTGCTCAAGCCGGGGATTTCCCCATATTT
.	TRBV28	13	.	TRBJ1-4	CASGGGPNEKLFF	TGTGCCAGCGGGGGCGGGCCGAACGAAAAACTGTTTTTT
TRBD2	TRBV28	14	.	TRBJ2-1	CASSAPGLAHEQFF	TGTGCCAGCAGTGCTCCGGGACTAGCCCATGAGCAGTTCTTC
TRBD1	TRBV5-1	15	.	TRBJ1-6	CASSFRDRVDSPLHF	TGCGCCAGCAGCTTCCGGGACAGGGTGGATTCACCCCTCCACTTT
.	TRBV10-3	15	few	TRBJ1-4	CAIKREVGTNEKLFF	TGTGCCATCAAGAGGGAGGTCGGAACTAATGAAAAACTGTTTTTT
.	TRBV5-5	16	.	TRBJ2-5	CASSLVPGVVQETQYF	TGTGCCAGCAGCTTGGTTCCAGGGGTGGTACAAGAGACCCAGTACTTC
TRBD1	TRBV9	15	once	TRBJ1-5	CASSAGQGDNQPQHF	TGTGCCAGCAGCGCAGGACAGGGTGACAATCAGCCCCAGCATTTT
.	TRBV5-5	13	.	TRBJ2-7	CASSFGQSYEQYF	TGTGCCAGCAGCTTCGGACAATCCTACGAGCAGTACTTC
.	TRBV5-4	16	.	TRBJ1-6	CASSLNSAGYNSPLHF	TGTGCCAGCAGCTTGAACTCGGCAGGCTATAATTCACCCCTCCACTTT
TRBD1	TRBV5-6	16	.	TRBJ1-4	CASSQTGAKANEKLFF	TGTGCCAGCAGCCAGACAGGGGCGAAGGCTAATGAAAAACTGTTTTTT
TRBD1	TRBV5-1	16	.	TRBJ1-4	CASTPSPTGGLEKLFF	TGCGCCAGCACCCCATCCCCGACAGGGGGTTTAGAAAAACTGTTTTTT
.	TRBV7-3	12	.	TRBJ1-2	CASGGEDYGYTF	TGTGCCTCAGGAGGGGAAGACTATGGCTACACCTTC
TRBD1	TRBV4-2	14	.	TRBJ1-5	CASSQTGSNQPQHF	TGTGCCAGCAGCCAGACAGGGAGCAATCAGCCCCAGCATTTT
.	TRBV27	13	.	TRBJ1-4	CASSLQGTEKLFF	TGTGCCAGCAGTTTACAGGGGACTGAAAAACTGTTTTTT
.	TRBV7-9	13	.	TRBJ1-2	CASSGSPNYGYTF	TGTGCCAGCAGCGGGAGCCCGAACTATGGCTACACCTTC
TRBD1	TRBV27	13	.	TRBJ1-1	CASSPWDREEAFF	TGTGCCAGCAGTCCCTGGGACAGGGAAGAAGCTTTCTTT
TRBD2	TRBV9	20	few	TRBJ2-6	CASRSRGEGSRVSGANVLTF	TGTGCCAGCAGGTCTCGAGGGGAGGGCAGCCGAGTCTCTGGGGCCAACGTCCTGACTTTC
.	TRBV19	14	.	TRBJ2-2	CASNVGGNTGELFF	TGTGCCAGTAATGTAGGGGGGAACACCGGGGAGCTGTTTTTT
.	TRBV15	13	.	TRBJ1-5	CATSRDLSQPQHF	TGTGCCACCAGCAGAGATCTGAGTCAGCCCCAGCATTTT
.	TRBV29-1	13	few	TRBJ1-1	CSVGGGAGTEAFF	TGCAGCGTTGGCGGGGGCGCCGGTACTGAAGCTTTCTTT
.	TRBV6-4	15	.	TRBJ2-1	CASRSPCPGRNEQFF	TGTGCCAGTCGGTCCCCTTGTCCAGGGCGCAATGAGCAGTTCTTC
.	TRBV7-2	17	.	TRBJ2-5	CASSLEGRWHPGETQYF	TGTGCCAGCAGCTTAGAGGGGCGGTGGCACCCCGGGGAGACCCAGTACTTC
.	TRBV2	14	.	TRBJ2-2	CASSVYSTSGELFF	TGTGCCAGCAGTGTATATAGCACCTCCGGGGAGCTGTTTTTT
.	TRBV19	13	.	TRBJ1-1	CASSTVTGTEAFF	TGTGCCAGTAGTACAGTCACAGGCACTGAAGCTTTCTTT
.	TRBV5-1	15	.	TRBJ2-7	CASSYDTSLSYEQYF	TGCGCCAGCAGCTACGACACGAGTCTCTCCTACGAGCAGTACTTC
TRBD1	TRBV5-6	14	.	TRBJ2-5	CASSFGTGVETQYF	TGTGCCAGCAGCTTTGGGACAGGAGTAGAGACCCAGTACTTC
TRBD2	TRBV4-2	14	.	TRBJ2-4	CASSQEGGGNIQYF	TGTGCCAGCAGCCAAGAGGGCGGGGGAAACATTCAGTACTTC
.	TRBV27	13	.	TRBJ2-7	CASSIQGPYEQYF	TGTGCCAGCAGCATACAGGGCCCCTACGAGCAGTACTTC
TRBD1	TRBV7-3	12	.	TRBJ2-2	CASGGNSGELFF	TGTGCCTCAGGGGGCAATAGCGGGGAGCTGTTTTTT
.	TRBV6-1	14	.	TRBJ2-5	CASSALRGIETQYF	TGTGCCAGCAGTGCCCTCAGGGGTATCGAGACCCAGTACTTC
.	TRBV5-1	15	.	TRBJ1-1	CASSFGTQGSTEAFF	TGCGCCAGCAGCTTCGGGACGCAGGGGAGCACTGAAGCTTTCTTT
.	TRBV2	14	few	TRBJ1-5	CASNGQGHNQPQHF	TGTGCCAGCAACGGGCAGGGGCATAATCAGCCCCAGCATTTT
.	TRBV29-1	13	few	TRBJ1-1	CSVRGRLNTEAFF	TGCAGCGTTAGGGGCAGGCTGAACACTGAAGCTTTCTTT
.	TRBV7-5	19	.	TRBJ2-5	CVRSLRSLGSGDLQETQYF	TGTGTCAGAAGCTTAAGGTCGTTGGGGTCAGGGGACCTCCAAGAGACCCAGTACTTC
TRBD2	TRBV11-3	16	.	TRBJ2-3	CASSWSGGGLTDTQYF	TGTGCCAGCAGCTGGAGCGGGGGGGGACTCACAGATACGCAGTATTTT
TRBD2	TRBV6-5	15	.	TRBJ2-1	CASSYPSGGIHEQFF	TGTGCCAGCAGTTACCCTTCGGGGGGGATACATGAGCAGTTCTTC
TRBD1	TRBV7-9	15	few	TRBJ2-3	CASSLQTGNTDTQYF	TGTGCCAGCAGCTTACAGACAGGGAACACAGATACGCAGTATTTT
TRBD2	TRBV6-5	15	.	TRBJ2-1	CASRDGTSGYNEQFF	TGTGCCAGCAGGGACGGGACTAGCGGCTACAATGAGCAGTTCTTC
TRBD2	TRBV5-1	16	.	TRBJ2-5	CASSLTSGGSQETQYF	TGCGCCAGCAGTCTGACTAGCGGGGGGTCCCAAGAGACCCAGTACTTC
.	TRBV7-9	15	.	TRBJ1-1	CASSSRTGMNTEAFF	TGTGCCAGCAGCTCAAGAACGGGGATGAACACTGAAGCTTTCTTT
.	TRBV19	11	.	TRBJ1-1	CASRLTAEAFF	TGTGCCAGCCGGCTTACAGCTGAAGCTTTCTTT
.	TRBV5-4	15	.	TRBJ2-3	CASSRRQFNTDTQYF	TGTGCCAGCAGCCGGCGACAGTTTAACACAGATACGCAGTATTTT
.	TRBV29-1	11	once	TRBJ2-2	CSVVATGELFF	TGCAGCGTTGTGGCCACCGGGGAGCTGTTTTTT
TRBD2	TRBV7-6	16	.	TRBJ2-2	CASSLYLAGDTGELFF	TGTGCCAGCAGCTTATATTTAGCGGGGGACACCGGGGAGCTGTTTTTT
.	TRBV10-3	13	.	TRBJ2-5	CAISARVQETQYF	TGTGCCATCAGTGCCCGGGTACAAGAGACCCAGTACTTC